This T cell receptor (beta chain) stems from a study of cytomegalovirus exposure and HLA in healthy donors. Primers: 60 Vbeta forward and 13 Jbeta reverse. Generated by immunoSEQ multiplex PCR, the TCRdb table keeps only in-frame clones and is missing some. Found here are some 130,000 clones, over 60% of them singletons; the top ten hold over 1%. Germline V CDR1 and CDR2: MNHEY, SVGAGI. The CDR3 loop spans 15 amino acids. Trimming took 6 bases from V and 2 from J; bases not matched to a gene: 10. This clonotype was obtained from a male donor in good health and CMV-seropositive. Sequencing was done on a sample of PBMCs. J is TRBJ2-7 and V is TRBV6-5; 7 positions agree with TRBD1. In DNA form, the CDR3 reads TGTGCCAGCAGCCAACAACTCGGACAGGCCTACGAGCAGTACTTC. This translates into CASSQQLGQAYEQYF.